One and the same sample provided the 30 T cell receptor beta chains below, sequenced in a study of blood T cell repertoires in COVID-19. Assay used: immunoSEQ multiplex PCR; TCRdb lists only in-frame clones, some missing. The repertoire consists of about 16,000 clones, with roughly 82% occurring once and the leading ten covering about a fifth. The material sequenced was peripheral blood. The receptors originated from an elderly man with active COVID-19.

The chain couples TRBV27 to TRBJ1-6; TRBD1 agrees at 10 bases. Germline V gene lookup returns CDR1 MNHEY and CDR2 SMNVEV (reference sequence). This CDR3 has 18 residues. Losses at the gene ends were 4 bases for V and 7 bases for J; bases not matched to a gene: 13. CDR3 in amino acids: CASSSPLGGGQGNSPLHF. The DNA of the CDR3 is TGTGCCAGCAGTTCACCGCTCGGGGGGGGACAGGGGAATTCACCCCTCCACTTT.

This clone occurred a few times. V is TRBV7-8 and J is TRBJ2-2, with TRBD2 matching 8 bases. Germline V gene sequence: CDR1 SGHVS, CDR2 FQNEAQ. V was pared by 4 bases and J by 6 bases, with 16 bases of the junction left unmatched. The CDR3 has 18 residues. Written as DNA, the CDR3 is TGTGCCAGCAGCTCACTCGGGAGGGCCCTCGGGGGGGCCGGGGAGCTGTTTTTT. This translates into CASSSLGRALGGAGELFF.

This clone was counted only a few times. The rearrangement joins TRBV5-5 to TRBJ2-1; D is perhaps TRBD1 (6 bases). CDR3 size: 16 residues. Looked up from germline, CDR1 is SGHKS and CDR2 is YYEKEE (reference sequence). V shed 0 bases and J shed 6 bases, with 16 bases lying between them. CDR3 in amino acids: CASSLGRNRDINEQFF. The CDR3 coding sequence is TGTGCCAGCAGCTTGGGGCGGAACCGGGACATCAATGAGCAGTTCTTC.

This clone was seen more than once but under ten times. The gene calls are TRBV3-1 (or the pseudogene TRBV3-2) and TRBJ2-7; TRBD2 agrees at 7 bases. In germline, CDR1 is LGHDT, CDR2 YNNKEL (reference sequence). V shed 3 bases, J shed 7 bases, and the junction held 9 bases outside the gene matches. CDR3 length: 14 amino acids. DNA for the CDR3: TGTGCCAGCAGCCAGCGGGAGTCCCCGGGAGAGCAGTACTTC. Encoded protein: CASSQRESPGEQYF.

The chain carries TRBV24-1 and TRBJ1-4, with 7 nucleotides matching TRBD1. V lost 3 bases and J lost 6; bases outside the gene matches: 6. The CDR3 runs 15 residues. The V gene's germline CDR1 is KGHDR and CDR2 SFDVKD. CDR3 bases: TGTGCCACCAGTGATAGGAGGGGGCCGGATGAAAAACTGTTTTTT. This gives the protein CATSDRRGPDEKLFF.

The chain recombines TRBV5-1 with TRBJ2-1; 11 nucleotides match TRBD1. CDR1 and CDR2 from the germline V gene are SGHRS and YFSETQ. There are 15 residues in the CDR3. V trimming: 1 base; J trimming: 8 bases; junction bases outside the gene matches: 5. DNA for the CDR3: TGCGCCAGCAGCTTGTGGGGACAGGGGGGCGATGAGCAGTTCTTC. Residues: CASSLWGQGGDEQFF.

This clone has just a few counts. Other DNA variants within this sample encode the same CDR3. This chain links TRBV7-3 with TRBJ2-3; 9 bases are a match to TRBD2. The V segment lost 2 bases and the J segment 0 bases; nucleotides outside the gene matches: 0. The CDR3 contains 15 residues. Germline values: CDR1 SGHTA, CDR2 FQGTGA. CDR3 sequence (DNA): TGTGCCAGCAGCTTAGCGGGAGGGAGCACAGATACGCAGTATTTT. It yields the protein CASSLAGGSTDTQYF.

This chain links TRBV2 with TRBJ1-4; TRBD1 aligns across 10 bases. The junction had 3 bases not matched to a gene; V was cut back by 5 bases and J by 3 bases. The CDR3 is 15 amino acids. Germline V gene sequence: CDR1 SNHLY, CDR2 FYNNEI. CDR3 protein: CASSSGQGANEKLFF. The CDR3 DNA is TGTGCCAGCAGTTCTGGACAGGGGGCTAATGAAAAACTGTTTTTT. Filled out from reference TRBV2 and TRBJ1-4, the complete variable domain reads EPEVTQTPSHQVTQMGQEVILRCVPISNHLYFYWYRQILGQKVEFLVSFYNNEISEKSEIFDDQFSVERPDGSNFTLKIRSTKLEDSAMYFCASSSGQGANEKLFFGSGTQLSVL.

The V gene is TRBV13, the J gene TRBJ1-6; D not certain. Germline values: CDR1 PRHDT, CDR2 FYEKMQ (reference sequence). Trimming took off 4 bases at V and 7 bases at J, with 11 bases between the two ends. The CDR3 has 14 amino acids. The CDR3 sequence: CASSWRSRNSPLHF. The CDR3 DNA reads TGTGCCAGCAGCTGGCGGTCGAGGAATTCACCCCTCCACTTT.

This sequence joins TRBV7-2 and TRBJ1-5, with D uncertain. V lost 2 bases to trimming and J lost 3 bases, with 8 bases between them. The CDR3 totals 14 residues. Germline V lookup: CDR1 SGHTA, CDR2 FQGNSA. This CDR3 is CASSLTSYNQPQHF. The CDR3 DNA is TGTGCCAGCAGCTTAACCTCCTACAATCAGCCCCAGCATTTT.

This CDR3 is CSVQEQGSEQYF. The CDR3 coding sequence is TGCAGCGTTCAGGAACAGGGTTCCGAGCAGTACTTC. This chain joins TRBV29-1 and TRBJ2-7, with a possible D match to TRBD1 (6 bases). V lost 5 bases and J 6 bases, leaving 14 bases between the germline ends. The CDR3 has 12 residues. The germline V gene has CDR1 SQVTM and CDR2 ANQGSEA.

This clone was observed a few times. V and J are TRBV5-1 and TRBJ2-7; 10 nucleotides align to TRBD2. V gave up 0 bases and J gave up 1 base; unmatched junction bases: 13. From germline, CDR1 is SGHRS and CDR2 YFSETQ. This CDR3 is built from 19 residues. Here the CDR3 DNA reads TGCGCCAGCAGCTTGGGGCCCTCCACGGGACTAGCGAATTCCTACGAGCAGTACTTC. The encoded protein is CASSLGPSTGLANSYEQYF.

The CDR3 DNA sequence: TGTGCCATCAGTGGTCAGAACCGTGGAAGCGGGGGGTGGTGGGAGCAGTACTTC. Translation: CAISGQNRGSGGWWEQYF. The J gene is TRBJ2-7, the V gene TRBV10-3; 9 nucleotides agree with TRBD2. The CDR3 totals 18 residues. J gave up 7 bases and V 4 bases, and 20 bases lay outside the gene matches. Germline V lookup: CDR1 ENHRY, CDR2 SYGVKD.

This chain uses TRBV28 with TRBJ2-3; possibly TRBD2 for D (5 bases). CDR1 is MDHEN, CDR2 SYDVKM, per germline. V was shortened by 6 bases and J by 2 bases, with 12 bases between the two germline ends. The CDR3 totals 14 residues. The CDR3 region has the DNA TGTGCCAGCAGCCCCCGAGGGTTCACAGATACGCAGTATTTT. Its protein is CASSPRGFTDTQYF.

The chain carries TRBV7-9 and TRBJ2-7; TRBD1 matches 11 bases. The germline gives CDR1 SEHNR, CDR2 FQNEAQ (reference sequence). V was pared by 8 bases and J by 5 bases, with 5 bases of the junction left unmatched. The CDR3 extends over 13 amino acids. The CDR3, as DNA: TGTGCCAGCGCCAGGGACAGGGGGAACGAGCAGTACTTC. Translating gives CASARDRGNEQYF.

This clone was seen a single time. V and J are TRBV14 and TRBJ2-1; TRBD2 aligns across 13 bases. This CDR3 has 15 residues. The ends lost 4 bases at V and 4 bases at J; junction bases unmatched: 1. CDR1 is SGHDN and CDR2 is FVKESK in the germline V gene. The CDR3 spells CASSLTSGGYNEQFF. As DNA, the CDR3 is TGTGCCAGCAGCCTGACTAGCGGGGGGTACAATGAGCAGTTCTTC.

The chain links TRBV5-1 to TRBJ1-2, with 7 bases identical to TRBD1. V dropped 2 bases and J dropped 5; count of bases not matched to a gene: 6. This CDR3 contains 14 residues. CDR1 and CDR2 from the germline V gene are SGHRS and YFSETQ. For the CDR3, the DNA is TGCGCCAGCAGCTTACCGGGGACAGCTTATGGCTACACCTTC. Its translation is CASSLPGTAYGYTF.

The chain joins TRBV27 to TRBJ1-1; no definite D call. This CDR3 has 14 residues. V lost 6 bases and J lost 2, with 13 bases in between. Germline V gene lookup returns CDR1 MNHEY and CDR2 SMNVEV (reference sequence). The DNA of the CDR3 is TGTGCCAGCAGGAGGAGAAACTCTAACACTGAAGCTTTCTTT. Translated, it gives CASRRRNSNTEAFF.

V usage is TRBV6-6 and J usage is TRBJ2-7; weak D call: TRBD1 (5 bases). This CDR3 is 15 amino acids long. V shed 2 bases and J shed 1 base, with 12 bases lying between them. The germline V gene has CDR1 MNHNY and CDR2 SVGAGI (reference sequence). The CDR3 loop reads CASSYTGDSSYEQYF. In DNA, the CDR3 is TGTGCCAGCAGTTACACCGGCGACAGTTCCTACGAGCAGTACTTC.

J is TRBJ2-7 and V is TRBV28; possibly TRBD1 for D (5 bases). Germline V gene data show CDR1 as MDHEN and CDR2 as SYDVKM. Trimming stripped 6 bases from V and 2 bases from J, with 11 bases between. The CDR3 is 13 amino acids. The CDR3 DNA is TGTGCCAGCAGCTCAACAGGAACCTACGAGCAGTACTTC. Translating gives CASSSTGTYEQYF.

V is TRBV9 and J is TRBJ2-1; 8 bases are a match to TRBD1. V trimming: 2 bases; J trimming: 4 bases; junction bases outside the gene matches: 5. The CDR3 runs 15 residues. Germline assignment: CDR1 SGDLS and CDR2 YYNGEE. In DNA, the CDR3 is TGTGCCAGCAGCGTCCTACAGGGGGATTACAATGAGCAGTTCTTC. This gives the protein CASSVLQGDYNEQFF.

The gene calls are TRBV18 and TRBJ1-6; 8 bases line up with TRBD1. V was clipped by 1 base and J by 16 bases; unmatched bases: 33. CDR3 length: 22 residues. CDR1 is KGHSH and CDR2 is LQKENI in the germline V gene. For the CDR3, the DNA is TGTGCCAGCTCACCACGGACAGGGTATCGAGTTGAGTCGGAAGGATTTTGGCACGGGCTCCACTTT. Translating it yields CASSPRTGYRVESEGFWHGLHF.

This chain connects TRBV30 to TRBJ1-5; a possible D gene is TRBD1 (6 bases). The CDR3 has 13 residues. Germline CDR1 GTSNPN, CDR2 SVGIG (reference sequence). The V end lost 3 bases, the J end lost 4 bases, and 10 bases lay between the germline ends. CDR3 sequence (DNA): TGTGCCTGGAGGGACAGTCGGAATCAGCCCCAGCATTTT. This codes for CAWRDSRNQPQHF.

The chain uses TRBV5-5 and TRBJ2-1; D is possibly TRBD1 (6 bases). The V end was cut by 0 bases, the J end by 6 bases, with 10 bases between. The CDR3 runs 14 residues. Germline V gene sequence: CDR1 SGHKS, CDR2 YYEKEE (reference sequence). In DNA, the CDR3 is TGTGCCAGCAGCTTGGACGGGACAATCAATGAGCAGTTCTTC. Translating it yields CASSLDGTINEQFF.

This sequence joins TRBV28 and TRBJ1-1, with TRBD1 matching 7 bases. Germline V gene data show CDR1 as MDHEN and CDR2 as SYDVKM. Trimming cost V 5 bases and J 3 bases; bases outside gene matches: 6. The length of the CDR3 is 14 residues. The CDR3 DNA reads as TGTGCCAGCAGTCCGACAGGGATGGACACTGAAGCTTTCTTT. Translation gives CASSPTGMDTEAFF.

The chain recombines TRBV19 with TRBJ2-2; no definite D call. The CDR3 consists of 13 residues. Germline loops: CDR1 LNHDA, CDR2 SQIVND (reference sequence). V was cut by 8 bases and J by 4 bases, with 11 bases left in between. The CDR3, as DNA: TGTGCCAGTGGATTTTCGGGCACCGGGGAGCTGTTTTTT. This gives the protein CASGFSGTGELFF.

The chain has TRBV29-1 and TRBJ2-7, with D unresolved. This CDR3 has 12 amino acids. V was cut by 5 bases and J by 2 bases, with 10 bases left in between. The germline gives CDR1 SQVTM, CDR2 ANQGSEA. The CDR3 region is CSVMKATYEQYF. The CDR3 coding sequence is TGCAGCGTTATGAAAGCTACCTACGAGCAGTACTTC.

This chain joins TRBV4-1 and TRBJ2-2; D is perhaps TRBD1 (6 bases). This CDR3 region has 20 residues. CDR1 is MGHRA, CDR2 YSYEKL, per germline. The ends were cut back, 3 bases at V and 2 bases at J, with 25 bases in the middle. As DNA, the CDR3 is TGCGCCAGCAGCCACAAACAGGGCGCGGTTTGGTCCTTAAACACCGGGGAGCTGTTTTTT. Translation: CASSHKQGAVWSLNTGELFF.

V usage is TRBV27 and J usage is TRBJ2-1, with TRBD2 matching 11 bases. The CDR3 extends over 14 amino acids. Losses at the gene ends were 8 bases for V and 10 bases for J; bases not matched to a gene: 10. Germline lookup yields CDR1 MNHEY and CDR2 SMNVEV (reference sequence). CDR3 residues: CASGRGLAEGEQFF. CDR3 bases: TGTGCCAGCGGCCGGGGACTAGCGGAGGGGGAGCAGTTCTTC.

CDR3 bases: TGTGCCAGCAGTGAACGGGACAAAGAGACCCAGTACTTC. This sequence encodes CASSERDKETQYF. This rearrangement joins TRBV25-1 to TRBJ2-5, with D possibly TRBD1 on 6 matching bases. Trimming removed 2 bases at V and 3 bases at J, with 7 bases between. Germline assignment: CDR1 MGHDK and CDR2 SYGVNS. CDR3 length: 13 amino acids.